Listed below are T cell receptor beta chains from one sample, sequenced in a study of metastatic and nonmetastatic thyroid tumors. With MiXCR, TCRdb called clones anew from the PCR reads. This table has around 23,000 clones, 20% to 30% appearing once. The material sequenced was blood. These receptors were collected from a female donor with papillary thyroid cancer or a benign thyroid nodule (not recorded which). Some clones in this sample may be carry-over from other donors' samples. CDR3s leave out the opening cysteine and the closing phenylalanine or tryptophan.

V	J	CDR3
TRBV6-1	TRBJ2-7	ASSSPGTGNYEQY
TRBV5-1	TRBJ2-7	ASSLVGLQGVKFYEQY
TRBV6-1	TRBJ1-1	ASSTAGYTEAF
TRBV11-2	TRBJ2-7	ASSHEQGSEYEQY
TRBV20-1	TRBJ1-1	SATSRVRTEAF
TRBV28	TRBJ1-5	AIQTGNQPQH
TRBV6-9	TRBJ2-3	ASSFMAEGTSTDTQY
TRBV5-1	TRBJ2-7	ASSPNTGGSSYEQY
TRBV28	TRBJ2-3	ASSSLSEGDTQY
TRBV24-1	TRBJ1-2	ATADTVYGYT
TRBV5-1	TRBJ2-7	ASSSGQVIYEQY
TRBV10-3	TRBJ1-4	AIRPTGPNEKLF
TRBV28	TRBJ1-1	ASSIPWRAF
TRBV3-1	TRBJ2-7	ASSQGGLEQY
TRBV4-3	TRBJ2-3	ASSSRTTVPDTQY
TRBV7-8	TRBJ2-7	ASSPVISGPPEEQY
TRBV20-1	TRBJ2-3	SASLAGGQGDTQY
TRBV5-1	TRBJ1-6	ASSLSLGDVSEPLH
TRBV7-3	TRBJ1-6	APRGQGRSPLH
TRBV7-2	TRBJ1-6	ASRATGINSPLH
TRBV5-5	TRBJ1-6	VSSPDRGYNNSPLH
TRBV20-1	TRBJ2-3	SASTGGLAERTDTQY
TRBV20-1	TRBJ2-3	SATSSGSSDTQY
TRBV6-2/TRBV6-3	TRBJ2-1	ASSYPDRGGYNEQF
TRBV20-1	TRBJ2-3	SASRTGWGTDTQY
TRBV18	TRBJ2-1	ASSPNISSYNEQF
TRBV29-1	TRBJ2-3	SVQRTGMDTDTQY
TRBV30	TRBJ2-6	ACRTPVKAGANVLT
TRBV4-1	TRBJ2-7	ASSQGSGSYEQY
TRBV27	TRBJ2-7	ASSLSRGTSGRAIHEQY
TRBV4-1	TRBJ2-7	ASSQDRFRNSYEQY
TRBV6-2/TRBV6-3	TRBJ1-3	ASNQSIQDRVGSNTIY
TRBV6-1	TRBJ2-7	ASSEPGTGSYEQY
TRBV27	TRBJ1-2	ASSLRPQGANGYT
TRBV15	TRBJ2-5	ATSIIAGETQY
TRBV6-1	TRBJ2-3	AGGGEEADTDTQY
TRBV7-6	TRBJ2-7	ASSLGGQESSYEQY
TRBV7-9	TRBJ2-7	ASSLDLYEQY
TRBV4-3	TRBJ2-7	ASSQSTSRPEQY
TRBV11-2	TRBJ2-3	VGSLDFTDTQY
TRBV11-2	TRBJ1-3	ASSDSSTIAGNTIN
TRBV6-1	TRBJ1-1	ASTLGDRGTEAF
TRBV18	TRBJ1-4	ASSPPSREKLF
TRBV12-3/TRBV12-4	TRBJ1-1	ASTLGQLNTEAF
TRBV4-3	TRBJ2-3	ASSQATSGGADTQY
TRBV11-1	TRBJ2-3	ASSSPGGGTSTDTQY
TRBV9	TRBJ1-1	ASSRQGAVTEAF
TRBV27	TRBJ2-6	ASSLAPDSGANVLT
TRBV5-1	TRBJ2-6	ASSLGGGSGANVLT
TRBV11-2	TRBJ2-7	ASSPTSSPAEQY
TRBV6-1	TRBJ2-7	ASRNSGGEGSYEQY